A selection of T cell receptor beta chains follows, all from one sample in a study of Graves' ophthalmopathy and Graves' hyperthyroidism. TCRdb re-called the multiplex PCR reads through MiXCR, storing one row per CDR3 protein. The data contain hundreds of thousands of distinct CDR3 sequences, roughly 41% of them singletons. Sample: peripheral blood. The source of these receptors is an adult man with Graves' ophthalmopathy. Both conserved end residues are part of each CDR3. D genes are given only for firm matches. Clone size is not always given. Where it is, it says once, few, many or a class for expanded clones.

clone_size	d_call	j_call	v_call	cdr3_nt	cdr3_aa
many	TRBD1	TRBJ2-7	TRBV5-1	TGCGCCAGCAGCTTGCAACCGGGACAGGGGCCCTACGAGCAGTACTTC	CASSLQPGQGPYEQYF
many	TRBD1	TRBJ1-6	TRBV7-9	TGTGCCAGCAGCCCCTCGACAGGGGGTAATTCACCCCTCCACTTT	CASSPSTGGNSPLHF
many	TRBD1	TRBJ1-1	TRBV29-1	TGCAGCGTATTGGGACAGGCGAACACTGAAGCTTTCTTT	CSVLGQANTEAFF
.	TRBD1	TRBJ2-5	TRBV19	TGTGCCAGTAACCAACAGGGGCTCGGGGAGACCCAGTACTTC	CASNQQGLGETQYF
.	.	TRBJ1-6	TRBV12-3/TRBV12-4	TGTGCCAGCAGTTACGGGGACCCCTATAATTCACCCCTCCACTTT	CASSYGDPYNSPLHF
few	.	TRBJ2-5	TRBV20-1	TGCAGTGCTAGGGGGAAGGAGACCCAGTACTTC	CSARGKETQYF
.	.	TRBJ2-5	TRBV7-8	TGTGCCAGCAGCTTCAGGGTTGGTCGTCAGCCCCAGTACTTC	CASSFRVGRQPQYF
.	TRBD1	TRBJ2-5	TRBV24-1	TGTGCCACCAGTGATGGGACAGGGGGCAATCAGCCCCAGTACTTC	CATSDGTGGNQPQYF
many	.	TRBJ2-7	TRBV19	TGTGCCAGTCCGTTGGGCGATTTC	CASPLGDF
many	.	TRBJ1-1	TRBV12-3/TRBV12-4	TGTGCCAGCAGGACCAGCGGGGGTGAAGCTTTCTTT	CASRTSGGEAFF
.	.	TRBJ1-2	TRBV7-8	TGTGCCGGCATTACAGCCTATGGCTACACCTTC	CAGITAYGYTF
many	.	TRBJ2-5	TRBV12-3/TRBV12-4	TGTGCCAGCAGCCCAAGGGGGAGTGGGGAGACCCAGTACTTC	CASSPRGSGETQYF
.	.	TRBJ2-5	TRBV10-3	TGTGCCATCAGACCGGGACAAAGGGCAGAGACCCAGTACTTC	CAIRPGQRAETQYF
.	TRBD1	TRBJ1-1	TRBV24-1	TGTGCCACCAGTGACTCGACAGGGGGGGGAAACACTGAAGCTTTCTTT	CATSDSTGGGNTEAFF
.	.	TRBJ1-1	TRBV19	TGTGCCAGTAGTATGTACGGGAACACTGAAGCTTTCTTT	CASSMYGNTEAFF
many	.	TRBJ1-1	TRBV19	TGTGCCAGTAGTAAGCGGCGGGGCGACACTGAAGCTTTCTTT	CASSKRRGDTEAFF
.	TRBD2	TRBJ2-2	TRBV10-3	TGTGCCAGCAGTTACTCGTGGACTAGTACCGGGGAGCTGTTTTTT	CASSYSWTSTGELFF
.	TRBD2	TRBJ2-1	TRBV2	TGTGCCAGCAGTGATGCGACTAGCGGTGGGGGTGAGCAGTTCTTC	CASSDATSGGGEQFF
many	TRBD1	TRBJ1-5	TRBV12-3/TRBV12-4	TGTGCCAGCAGTTTAGCAGACAGGGTTAATCAGCCCCAGCATTTT	CASSLADRVNQPQHF
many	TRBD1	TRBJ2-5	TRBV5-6	TGTGCCAGCAGCCATCGACAGGGCGAATGGGGCCAAGAGACCCAGTACTTC	CASSHRQGEWGQETQYF
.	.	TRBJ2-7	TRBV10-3	TGTGCCATCAGTTTCCGGGGCGGGCAGTACTTC	CAISFRGGQYF
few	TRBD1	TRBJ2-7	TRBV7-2	TGTGCCAGCAGCCGACCGGGACAGGAAGCCTACGAGCAGTACTTC	CASSRPGQEAYEQYF
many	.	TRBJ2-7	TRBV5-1	TGCGCCAGCAGCTCGTGGGACGAGGACGAGCAGTACTTC	CASSSWDEDEQYF
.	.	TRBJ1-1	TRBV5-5	TGTGCCAGCAGCTCCACGGGGGGCTCGGACACTGAAGCTTTCTTT	CASSSTGGSDTEAFF
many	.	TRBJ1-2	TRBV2	TGTGCCAGTAAGGACGGGCCCAACTATGGCTACACCTTC	CASKDGPNYGYTF
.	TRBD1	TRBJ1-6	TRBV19	TGTGCCAGTAGTGTACAGGGGGCGCGGGATTCACCCCTCCACTTT	CASSVQGARDSPLHF
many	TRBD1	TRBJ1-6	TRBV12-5	TGTGCTAGTAACGGAGGGACAGCAAATTCACCCCTCCACTTT	CASNGGTANSPLHF
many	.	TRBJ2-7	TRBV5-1	TGCGCCAGCAGCACGGAGGGGGCGGGCGAGCAGTACTTC	CASSTEGAGEQYF
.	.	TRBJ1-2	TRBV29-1	TGCAGCCACCCCTCCCTTCCGGGACCGAGCTATGGCTACACCTTC	CSHPSLPGPSYGYTF
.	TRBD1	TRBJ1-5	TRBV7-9	TGTGCCAGCAGCTTAACTTCAGGGGGCGAGCAGCCCCAGCATTTT	CASSLTSGGEQPQHF
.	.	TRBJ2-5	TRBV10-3	TGTGCCATCAGTGACCGGACGGAAGCGGAGACCCAGTACTTC	CAISDRTEAETQYF
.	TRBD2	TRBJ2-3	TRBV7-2	TGTGCCAGCAGCTTATTAGCGGGGGGCCCCCGTACGAACACAGATACGCAGTATTTT	CASSLLAGGPRTNTDTQYF
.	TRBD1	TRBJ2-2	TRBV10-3	TGTGCCATCAGCACAGGGGAAAGAGGGGAGCTGTTTTTT	CAISTGERGELFF
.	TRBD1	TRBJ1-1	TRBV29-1	TGCAGCTTAGCGTGGGGGGATAGGGGGCCCGCTTTCTTT	CSLAWGDRGPAFF
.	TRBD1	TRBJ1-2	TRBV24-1	TGTGCCACCAGTGCAGGGGGCGCTCCCGATGGCTACACCTTC	CATSAGGAPDGYTF
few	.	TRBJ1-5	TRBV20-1	TGCAGTGCTAGAGGACGCGGGGAGGGCAATCAGCCCCAGCATTTT	CSARGRGEGNQPQHF
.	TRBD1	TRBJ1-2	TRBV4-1	TGCGCCAGCAGCCCTCGCTCTTGGACAGGTGGAGACTATGGCTACACCTTC	CASSPRSWTGGDYGYTF
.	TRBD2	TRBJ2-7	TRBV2	TGTGCCAGCATTCGACTAGCGGGAACGTACAATGAGCAGTACTTC	CASIRLAGTYNEQYF
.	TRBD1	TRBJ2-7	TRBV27	TGTGCCAGCAGTTTATCGGGACAGGGGGGGGCCTACGAGCAGTACTTC	CASSLSGQGGAYEQYF
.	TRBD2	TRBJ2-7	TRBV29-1	TGCAGCTTGGTTAGCGGGGCTGCCTACGAGCAGTACTTC	CSLVSGAAYEQYF
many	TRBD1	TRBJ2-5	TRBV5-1	TGCGCCAGCAGCTTGGGGGACAGACCCAAAGAGACCCAGTACTTC	CASSLGDRPKETQYF
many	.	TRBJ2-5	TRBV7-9	TGTGCCAGCAGCTCGACAGTTTTAAGTGGGGAAGAGACCCAGTACTTC	CASSSTVLSGEETQYF
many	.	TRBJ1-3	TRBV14	TGTGCCAGCAGCCAAGTGGGGGTCTCTGGAAACACCATATATTTT	CASSQVGVSGNTIYF
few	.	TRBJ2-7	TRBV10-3	TGTGCCAGCAGTGCGACAGAATACGAGCAGTACTTC	CASSATEYEQYF
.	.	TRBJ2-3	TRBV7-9	TGTGCCAGCAGCTCCCGGCGGACAGCCTACGGGACAGATACGCAGTATTTT	CASSSRRTAYGTDTQYF
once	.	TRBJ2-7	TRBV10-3	TGTGCCAGAAGCTACCTAGGGACAGGGCAGCGGGAGAGGGCCTACGAGCAGTACTTC	CARSYLGTGQRERAYEQYF
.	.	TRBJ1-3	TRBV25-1	TGTGCCAGCCAGGCTGCTGGAAACACCATATATTTT	CASQAAGNTIYF
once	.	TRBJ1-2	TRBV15	TGTGCCACCAGCAGACCGGGACAAGCTAACTATGGCTACACCTTC	CATSRPGQANYGYTF
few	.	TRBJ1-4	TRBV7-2	TGCGCCAGCAGCCAAGATCCGCCAGGGGAAAAACTGTTTTTT	CASSQDPPGEKLFF
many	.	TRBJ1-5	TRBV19	TGTGCCAGTTGGAGAGGGGGCAATCAGCCCCAGCATTTT	CASWRGGNQPQHF
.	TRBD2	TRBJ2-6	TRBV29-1	TGCAGCGTTGTCCGGGAGGGCAGGGTCCTGACTTTC	CSVVREGRVLTF
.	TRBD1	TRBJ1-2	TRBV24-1	TGTGCCACCCCCCCGGGACAGGGCTTTCATGGCTACACCTTC	CATPPGQGFHGYTF
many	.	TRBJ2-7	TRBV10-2	TGCGCCAGCAGCACAGGGTTATTCGAGCAGTACTTC	CASSTGLFEQYF
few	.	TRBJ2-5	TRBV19	TGTGCCAGTTCCCGACCAGGACTACAAGAGACCCAGTACTTC	CASSRPGLQETQYF